These 15 T cell receptor beta chains originate from one sample sequenced in a study of type 1 regulatory T cells. TCRdb independently ran MiXCR on the reads; one entry per CDR3 protein. The sample consists of about 14,000 distinct CDR3 sequences, roughly 13% of them appearing once. Their antigens are not known. Sequencing was done on a sample of cultured T cells, either the whole culture or a sorted T cell fraction (not recorded which). These receptors were obtained from a human donor in good health.

The chain links TRBV20-1 to TRBJ1-2; TRBD1 is a possible D gene (5 bases). Per germline, CDR1 DFQATT and CDR2 SNEGSKA (reference sequence). Trimming took 7 bases from V and 3 from J, leaving 18 bases between them. The CDR3 consists of 14 residues. CDR3 DNA: TGCAGTGGTAACGCGCAGGGAGTCCACTATGGCTACACCTTC. It specifies CSGNAQGVHYGYTF.

This clonotype was counted between two and nine times. This chain joins TRBV4-1 and TRBJ2-2, with a weak D call TRBD1 (6 bases). Germline V gives CDR1 MGHRA, CDR2 YSYEKL. The CDR3 is 16 residues long. The V gene lost 5 bases and the J gene lost 5 bases, with 18 bases spanning the gap. The CDR3 DNA reads TGCGCCAGCAGCTCTCGACAGGCGCGAGGGACCGGGGAGCTGTTTTTT. It yields the protein CASSSRQARGTGELFF.

This clonotype was detected many times. The chain has TRBV6-1 and TRBJ1-1; no reliable D call. Germline V gene sequence: CDR1 MNHNS, CDR2 SASEGT. With 5 bases removed from V and 9 bases from J, the gap between germline ends came to 16 bases. This CDR3 spans 13 amino acids. This chain's CDR3 is CASSLNGDTKAFF. CDR3 DNA sequence: TGTGCCAGCAGTCTAAATGGGGATACAAAAGCTTTCTTT.

This clonotype was seen a handful of times. The chain links TRBV28 to TRBJ2-7, with 8 nucleotides matching TRBD1. V lost 5 bases, J lost 5 bases, and 8 bases stayed unmatched. The CDR3 is 14 residues long. Germline V gives CDR1 MDHEN, CDR2 SYDVKM. CDR3 region: CASSRTGFPHEQYF. The CDR3 DNA sequence: TGTGCCAGCAGTCGGACAGGGTTCCCCCACGAGCAGTACTTC. The complete variable domain, with remaining parts taken from reference TRBV28 and TRBJ2-7, reads DVKVTQSSRYLVKRTGEKVFLECVQDMDHENMFWYRQDPGLGLRLIYFSYDVKMKEKGDIPEGYSVSREKKERFSLILESASTNQTSMYLCASSRTGFPHEQYFGPGTRLTVT.

A word on this clonotype: This may stem from a read error, because a much larger clone lies one nucleotide away. The chain has TRBV12-3 or TRBV12-4 and TRBJ1-5; D not resolved. CDR3 length equals 14 residues. The V and J ends lost 3 bases and 9 bases respectively, with 15 bases between them. CDR3 in DNA: TGTGCCAGCAGTTTGGGCCGTCGACGGTCGCCCCAGCATTTT. This codes for CASSLGRRRSPQHF.

The V gene is TRBV9, the J gene TRBJ2-3; TRBD1 or TRBD2 may be the D gene (5 bases each). CDR3 size: 15 residues. CDR1 is SGDLS and CDR2 is YYNGEE in the germline V gene. Trimming shortened V by 0 bases and J by 0 bases, and 8 bases separated the two germline ends. The CDR3 region is CASSVGGVSTDTQYF. The CDR3 DNA reads TGTGCCAGCAGCGTAGGAGGGGTCAGCACAGATACGCAGTATTTT. The whole variable domain, filled in from reference TRBV9 and TRBJ2-3, reads DSGVTQTPKHLITATGQRVTLRCSPRSGDLSVYWYQQSLDQGLQFLIQYYNGEERAKGNILERFSAQQFPDLHSELNLSSLELGDSALYFCASSVGGVSTDTQYFGPGTRLTVL.

By share, this clonotype counts as medium-sized (0.01 to 0.1%). The chain joins TRBV20-1 to TRBJ2-5, with TRBD2 matching 10 bases. The CDR3 is 14 residues long. Unmatched junction bases numbered 4, after V lost 2 bases and J lost 4 bases. Germline values: CDR1 DFQATT, CDR2 SNEGSKA (reference sequence). The DNA of the CDR3 is TGCAGTGCTAGACTAGCGGGAGACCTAGAGACCCAGTACTTC. Translation gives CSARLAGDLETQYF.

This clonotype was found a few times. The rearrangement joins TRBV4-1 to TRBJ2-7; D unresolved. The germline CDR1 and CDR2 sequences are MGHRA and YSYEKL. This CDR3 contains 15 residues. V was pared by 1 base and J by 7 bases, with 17 bases between. The CDR3 nucleotides are TGCGCCAGCAGCCAAGGGTACAGAGCCTGGAGTGAGCAGTACTTC. It translates to CASSQGYRAWSEQYF.

This clonotype appeared many times. The CDR3 DNA is TGTGCCAGCAGCCAAGAGTGGTGGCCAGACGGGACTAATGAAAAACTGTTTTTT. It is translated as CASSQEWWPDGTNEKLFF. The rearrangement joins TRBV4-2 to TRBJ1-4, with D unresolved. Germline CDR1 and CDR2: LGHNA and YNFKEQ. V gave up 0 bases and J gave up 2 bases, with 16 bases separating them. This CDR3 region has 18 residues.

This clonotype was counted at least ten times. This chain links TRBV18 with TRBJ2-7; 10 nucleotides line up with TRBD2. CDR1 and CDR2 from the germline V gene are KGHSH and LQKENI. The CDR3 loop spans 17 amino acids. The V gene end was trimmed by 3 bases and the J gene end by 0 bases; junction bases not matched to a gene: 8. CDR3 amino acids: CASSPASGSLSSYEQYF. CDR3 in DNA: TGTGCCAGCTCACCGGCTAGCGGGAGCCTTAGCTCCTACGAGCAGTACTTC.

This clonotype showed up many times. A junction boundary mismatches the germline segment, possibly from a read error. This chain uses TRBV7-7 with TRBJ2-1; 8 nucleotides agree with TRBD2. Germline loops: CDR1 SSHAT, CDR2 FNYEAQ (reference sequence). The CDR3 has 13 residues. The DNA of the CDR3 is TGTGCTAGCAGCCCCGGGGGGGGGGATGAGCAGTTCTTC. Translated, it gives CASSPGGGDEQFF.

This clonotype has just a few counts. A read error is possible here, since a much larger clone lies one base away. The chain has TRBV20-1 and TRBJ1-1; no definite D call. The CDR3 contains 12 residues. Germline values: CDR1 DFQATT, CDR2 SNEGSKA (reference sequence). Deletions cut 8 bases from V and 4 bases from J, with 14 bases between. The CDR3 nucleotides read TGCAGTCCGCGGTCTTCCGGCACTGAAGCTTTCTTT. Translating gives CSPRSSGTEAFF.

The table lists this clonotype with many counts. The genes are TRBV12-3 or TRBV12-4 and TRBJ2-3; perhaps TRBD2 as D (5 bases). This CDR3 is built from 14 residues. The germline V and J ends were trimmed by 2 bases and 5 bases, with 11 bases remaining between them. The CDR3 DNA reads as TGTGCCAGCAGTTTATGGGAGTCGGAAGATACGCAGTATTTT. Protein: CASSLWESEDTQYF.

This clonotype has more than one count but fewer than ten. The CDR3 sequence is CASSLAQGAGTEAFF. In DNA form, the CDR3 reads TGCGCCAGCAGCTTGGCCCAGGGGGCGGGCACTGAAGCTTTCTTT. The genes are TRBV5-1 and TRBJ1-1; TRBD1 agrees at 8 bases. This CDR3 comprises 15 residues. The ends lost 0 bases at V and 4 bases at J; junction bases unmatched: 5. The V gene's germline CDR1 is SGHRS and CDR2 YFSETQ.

This clonotype was observed at least ten times. CDR3 region: CASGQGGPDTQYF. In DNA, the CDR3 is TGCGCCAGCGGACAGGGCGGTCCAGATACGCAGTATTTT. V usage is TRBV5-1 and J usage is TRBJ2-3; 8 bases are shared with TRBD1. Germline V CDR1 and CDR2: SGHRS, YFSETQ. V was pared by 7 bases and J by 4 bases, with 5 bases of the junction left unmatched. This CDR3 is built from 13 residues.